The following is a T cell receptor (beta chain) sequence with its context. Its cognate antigen is unknown. The sample is drawn from a study of cytomegalovirus exposure and HLA in healthy donors. Study observations and caveats: Reportedly, HLA-A and HLA-B alleles of most subjects were accurately predicted from TCR beta. There were several of the most significant clusters that appeared linked to common viral pathogens in a later analysis.

In the PCR, 60 Vbeta and 13 Jbeta primers were used. As handled by the study authors: As a later analysis found, there were tens of millions of unique TCR beta chains, of which about 10 million were shared. TCRdb's table, derived via immunoSEQ multiplex PCR, lists solely in-frame clones and lacks some. V and J calls and clone size follow that table, whereas D and trimming were derived from the DNA. The sample includes roughly 150,000 clones, roughly four fifths of them seen just once. Trimming took off 3 bases at V and 4 bases at J, with 11 bases between the two ends. The CDR3 totals 14 residues. Germline loops: CDR1 SGDLS, CDR2 YYNGEE.

The sequenced sample consisted of PBMCs. V is TRBV9 and J is TRBJ2-1, with a tentative D call TRBD2 (6 bases). This TCR derives from a man aged 18 to 30 in good health and CMV-seronegative. The CDR3 sequence: CASSADSGYNEQFF. Here the CDR3 DNA reads TGTGCCAGCAGCGCAGACAGCGGGTACAATGAGCAGTTCTTC.